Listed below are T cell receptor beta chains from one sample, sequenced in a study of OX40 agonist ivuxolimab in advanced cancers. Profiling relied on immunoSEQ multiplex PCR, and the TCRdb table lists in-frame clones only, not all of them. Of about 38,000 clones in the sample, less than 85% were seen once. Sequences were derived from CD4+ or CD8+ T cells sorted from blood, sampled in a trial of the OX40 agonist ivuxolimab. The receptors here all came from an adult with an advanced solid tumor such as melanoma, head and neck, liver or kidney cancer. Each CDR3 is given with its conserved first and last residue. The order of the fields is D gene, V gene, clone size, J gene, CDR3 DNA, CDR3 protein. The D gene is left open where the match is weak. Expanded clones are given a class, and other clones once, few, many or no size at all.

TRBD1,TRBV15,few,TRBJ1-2,TGTGCCACCAGCAGAGTCTTAGGAGGGGGCCGCCGGGGGAACTATGGCTACACCTTC,CATSRVLGGGRRGNYGYTF
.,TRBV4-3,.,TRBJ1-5,TGCGCCAGCAGCCAAGATCTCAGTCAGGGCAATCAGCCCCAGCATTTT,CASSQDLSQGNQPQHF
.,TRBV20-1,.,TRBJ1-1,TGCAGTGCTAACTTATTTGGGGAAGCTTTCTTT,CSANLFGEAFF
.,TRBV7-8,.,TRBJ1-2,TGTGCCAGCAGCGCGTATCAGGGGAGCGGGGGCTACACCTTC,CASSAYQGSGGYTF
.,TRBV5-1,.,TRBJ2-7,TGCGCCAGCAGCTTCTCTGGGGGTAGGTACGAGCAGTACTTC,CASSFSGGRYEQYF
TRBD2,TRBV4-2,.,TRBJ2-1,TGTGCCAGCAGCCGCGGGACAGGGGGCGAGTGGGGGACTAGCGGGAGGCATGAGCAGTTCTTC,CASSRGTGGEWGTSGRHEQFF
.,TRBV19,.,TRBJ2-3,TGTGCCAGTAGGAAAGGCCAAACTAGCACAGATACGCAGTATTTT,CASRKGQTSTDTQYF
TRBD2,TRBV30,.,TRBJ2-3,TGTGCCTGGGAACTAGCGGGAGGGAAAACGCAGTATTTT,CAWELAGGKTQYF
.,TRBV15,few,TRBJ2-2,TGTGCCACCAGCAGAGATTTTTTATCCGGCACCGGGGAGCTGTTTTTT,CATSRDFLSGTGELFF
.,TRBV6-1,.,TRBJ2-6,TGTGCCAGCACCAGCTCTGGGGCCAACGTCCTGACTTTC,CASTSSGANVLTF
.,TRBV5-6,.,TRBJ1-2,TGTGCCAGCAGCTTGGTCGCAGCTAACTATGGCTACACCTTC,CASSLVAANYGYTF
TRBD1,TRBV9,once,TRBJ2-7,TGTGCCAGCAGCCGACGACAGGGGCCCTACGAGCAGTACTTC,CASSRRQGPYEQYF
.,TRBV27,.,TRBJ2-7,TGTGCCAGCAGTTTAGGGGGCCCCTACGAGCAGTACTTC,CASSLGGPYEQYF
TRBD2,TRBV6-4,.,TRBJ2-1,TGTGCCAGCAGCCAAACTAGCGGGAGGGGGGGGTCCTACAATGAGCAGTTCTTC,CASSQTSGRGGSYNEQFF
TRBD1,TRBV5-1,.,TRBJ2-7,TGCGCCAGCAGCTTGGGATCAGGGGGCCGATCCTACGAGCAGTACTTC,CASSLGSGGRSYEQYF
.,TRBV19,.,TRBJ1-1,TGTGCCAGTAGGGGATTATTCTCTGAAGCTTTCTTT,CASRGLFSEAFF
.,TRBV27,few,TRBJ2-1,TGTGCCAGCAGTCCCGACCCGGGAGTGGGTTACAATGAGCAGTTCTTC,CASSPDPGVGYNEQFF
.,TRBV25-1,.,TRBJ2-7,TGTGCCAGCAGTGACCAGACAGGAAGCCCCTACGAGCAGTACTTC,CASSDQTGSPYEQYF
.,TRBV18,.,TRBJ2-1,TGTGCCAGCTCACCAGCCGATAATGAGCAGTTCTTC,CASSPADNEQFF
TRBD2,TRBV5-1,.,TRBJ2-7,TGCGCCAGCAGCTCGCCGGGGGGAGTAGCGGGAGTCTACGAGCAGTACTTC,CASSSPGGVAGVYEQYF
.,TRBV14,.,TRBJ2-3,TGTGCCAGCAGCCAAGATGAAGGGGATAGCACAGATACGCAGTATTTT,CASSQDEGDSTDTQYF
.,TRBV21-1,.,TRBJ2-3,TGTGCCAGCAGCAAACTAGTTGGGTGGGCAGATACGCAGTATTTT,CASSKLVGWADTQYF
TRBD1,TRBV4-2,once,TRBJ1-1,TGTGCCAGCAGCCAGGGGACAGTGAACACTGAAGCTTTCTTT,CASSQGTVNTEAFF
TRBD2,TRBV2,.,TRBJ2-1,TGTGCCGGCGTAGCGGGAAACTCCTACAATGAGCAGTTCTTC,CAGVAGNSYNEQFF
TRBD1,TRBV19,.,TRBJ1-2,TGTGCCAGTACAAATATGGGACAGGGGAACGGCTATGGCTACACCTTC,CASTNMGQGNGYGYTF
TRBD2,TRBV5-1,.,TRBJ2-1,TGCGCCAGCAGCTTGTTAGCGGGAGACGGTTACAATGAGCAGTTCTTC,CASSLLAGDGYNEQFF
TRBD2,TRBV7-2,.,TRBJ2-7,TGTGCCAGCAGACGGACTAGCGGGCCCTACGAGCAGTACTTC,CASRRTSGPYEQYF
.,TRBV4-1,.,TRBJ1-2,TGCGCCAGCAGCCAAGATAACGGGGATAGCCGCTACACCTTC,CASSQDNGDSRYTF
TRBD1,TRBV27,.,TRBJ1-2,TGTGCCAGCAGTTTTGGGGGACAGGGTTACTACACCTTC,CASSFGGQGYYTF
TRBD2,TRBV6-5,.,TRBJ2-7,TGTGCCAGCAGCCCCGGACTAGCGGGAGTAGACGAGCAGTACTTC,CASSPGLAGVDEQYF
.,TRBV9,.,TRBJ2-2,TGTGCCAGCAGCGGGCTATGGGATGGGGCCACTTCGAACACCGGGGAGCTGTTTTTT,CASSGLWDGATSNTGELFF
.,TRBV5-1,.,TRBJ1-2,TGCGCCAGCGGGCCCCCGGACCGAGCTAACTATGGCTACACCTTC,CASGPPDRANYGYTF
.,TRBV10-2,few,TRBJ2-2,TGCGCCAGCAGTGAAAGCACCGGGGAGCTGTTTTTT,CASSESTGELFF
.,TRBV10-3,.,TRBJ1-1,TGTGCCATCAGTGAGTCCACGGGGGAAAGCACTGAAGCTTTCTTT,CAISESTGESTEAFF
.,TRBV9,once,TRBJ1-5,TGTGCCAGCAGCTCATATAGCAATCAGCCCCAGCATTTT,CASSSYSNQPQHF
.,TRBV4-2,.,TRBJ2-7,TGTGCCAGCAGCCAGGTCCGGCAGGGATACTCCTACGAGCAGTACTTC,CASSQVRQGYSYEQYF
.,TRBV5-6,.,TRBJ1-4,TGTGCCAGCAGCTTGGCGGGTGAACTGTTTTTT,CASSLAGELFF
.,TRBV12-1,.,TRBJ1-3,TGTGCCAGCAGCTTTGTTCCGGGCTCAAACTCTGGAAACACCATATATTTT,CASSFVPGSNSGNTIYF
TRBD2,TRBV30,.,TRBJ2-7,TGTGCCTGGAGTGCCCCTGGGATAGCGGGGGATAAGTTC,CAWSAPGIAGDKF
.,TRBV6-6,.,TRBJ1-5,TGTGCCAGCAGCGGGACAAGTAATCAGCCCCAGCATTTT,CASSGTSNQPQHF
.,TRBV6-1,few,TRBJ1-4,TGTGCCAGCAGGCGGCAAGTCCAAGAAAAACTGTTTTTT,CASRRQVQEKLFF
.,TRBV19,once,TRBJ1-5,TGTGCCAGTAGTATAGGCGCCGAGCGGAGGCCCCAGCATTTT,CASSIGAERRPQHF
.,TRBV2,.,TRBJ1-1,TGTGCCAGCACCGAGGGCAGGATGAACACTGAAGCTTTCTTT,CASTEGRMNTEAFF
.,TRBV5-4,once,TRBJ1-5,TGTGCCAGCAGCCCCCGAGCCGGGGGCCATCATCAGCCCCAGCATTTT,CASSPRAGGHHQPQHF
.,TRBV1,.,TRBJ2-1,TGCACCAGCAGCCCCCTGAGCGGCCCAAGCTACAATGAGCAGTTCTTC,CTSSPLSGPSYNEQFF
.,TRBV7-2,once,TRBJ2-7,TGTGCCAGCAGCTTAGTAGGACACTACGAGCAGTACTTC,CASSLVGHYEQYF
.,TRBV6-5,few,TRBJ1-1,TGTGCCAGCAGTTGGTCGGGGGGCACTGAAGCTTTCTTT,CASSWSGGTEAFF
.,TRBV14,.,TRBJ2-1,TGTGCCAGCAGCCCCCTGGGGAGGAGTGCGGGTGAGCAGTTCTTC,CASSPLGRSAGEQFF
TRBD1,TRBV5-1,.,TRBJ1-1,TGCGCCAGCAGCTGGGGACAGGTTTCCGGGAACACTGAAGCTTTCTTT,CASSWGQVSGNTEAFF
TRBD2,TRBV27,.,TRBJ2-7,TGTGCCAGCAGTTCGTCTCCTAGCGGGAGTATGTACGAGCAGTACTTC,CASSSSPSGSMYEQYF
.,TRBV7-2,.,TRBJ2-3,TGTGCCAGCAGCCCCGATGGCACAGATACGCAGTATTTT,CASSPDGTDTQYF
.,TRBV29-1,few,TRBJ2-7,TGCAGCGTTGAACACAGGGAAAACGAGCAGTACTTC,CSVEHRENEQYF
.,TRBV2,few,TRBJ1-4,TGTGCCAGTAAAATACAGCCAACTAATGAAAAACTGTTTTTT,CASKIQPTNEKLFF
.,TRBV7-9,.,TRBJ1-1,TGTGCCAGCAGCTTAGAAAGGGGCGAGAACACTGAAGCTTTCTTT,CASSLERGENTEAFF
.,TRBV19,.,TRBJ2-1,TGTGCCAGCAACCGGCCAGGCTCCTACAATGAGCAGTTCTTC,CASNRPGSYNEQFF
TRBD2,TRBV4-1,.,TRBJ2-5,TGCGCCAGCAGAGTCGCGGGAGAAGAGACCCAGTACTTC,CASRVAGEETQYF